This T cell receptor (beta chain) was recorded in a study of T cell responses to AZD1222 COVID-19 vaccine. For the study at large: Second-dose timings of about 4 or about 12 weeks were pooled. Study-wide results and limits: The donor group comprised mostly white British people and more females; the analysis possibly underestimated clonal diversity.

Generated by immunoSEQ multiplex PCR, the TCRdb table keeps only in-frame clones and is missing some. The data contain over 100,000 clones, about nine tenths of them singletons. This clone was observed a handful of times. Its antigen remains unknown. The germline V and J ends were trimmed by 5 bases and 2 bases, with 9 bases remaining between them. Per the germline V gene, CDR1 is SGHTA and CDR2 is FQGNSA. CDR3 size: 13 residues. The TCR comes from an adult in good health. The chain joins TRBV7-2 to TRBJ2-5, with D possibly matching TRBD2 (5 bases). Sequencing used peripheral blood, obtained on day 0 of AZD1222 vaccination. The CDR3 reads CASSRRQQETQYF. In nucleotides, the CDR3 is TGTGCCAGCAGCAGGAGGCAGCAAGAGACCCAGTACTTC.